This T cell receptor (beta chain) was sequenced for a study of CD8 T cells in ankylosing spondylitis. Study findings and constraints: The study identified a TCR beta motif of roughly eight highly homologous variants that appeared characteristic of ankylosing spondylitis blood. Reportedly, significant enrichment of disease-linked clones occurred in matched ankylosing spondylitis synovial fluid.

The germline gives CDR1 SGHVS, CDR2 FQNEAQ. Losses at the gene ends were 5 bases for V and 8 bases for J; bases not matched to a gene: 8. The CDR3 sequence is 13 residues long. This clonotype occurred a few times. Its antigen remains unidentified. MiXCR was run by TCRdb on the 5' RACE reads, yielding one entry per CDR3 protein. The sample has approximately 440,000 distinct CDR3 sequences; approximately 17% are singletons. The TCR was taken from a male donor with ankylosing spondylitis. Sequenced material: blood, either unsorted or a sorted T cell fraction (not recorded which). The chain employs TRBV7-8 and TRBJ1-2; 7 bases line up with TRBD1. CDR3 loop: CASSPRTGWGYTF. CDR3 bases: TGTGCCAGCAGCCCCCGGACAGGATGGGGCTACACCTTC.